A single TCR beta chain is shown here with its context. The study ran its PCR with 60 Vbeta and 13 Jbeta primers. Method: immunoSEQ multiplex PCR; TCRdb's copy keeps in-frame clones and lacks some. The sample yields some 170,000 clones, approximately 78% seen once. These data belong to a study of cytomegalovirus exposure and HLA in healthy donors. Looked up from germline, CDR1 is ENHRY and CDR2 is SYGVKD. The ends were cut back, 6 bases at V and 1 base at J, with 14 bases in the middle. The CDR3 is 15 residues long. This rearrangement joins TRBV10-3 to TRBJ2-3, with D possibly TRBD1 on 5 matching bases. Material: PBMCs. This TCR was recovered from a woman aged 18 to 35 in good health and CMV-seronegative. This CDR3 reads CAISRLEGGTDTQYF. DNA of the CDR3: TGTGCCATCAGCCGACTCGAAGGGGGCACAGATACGCAGTATTTT.